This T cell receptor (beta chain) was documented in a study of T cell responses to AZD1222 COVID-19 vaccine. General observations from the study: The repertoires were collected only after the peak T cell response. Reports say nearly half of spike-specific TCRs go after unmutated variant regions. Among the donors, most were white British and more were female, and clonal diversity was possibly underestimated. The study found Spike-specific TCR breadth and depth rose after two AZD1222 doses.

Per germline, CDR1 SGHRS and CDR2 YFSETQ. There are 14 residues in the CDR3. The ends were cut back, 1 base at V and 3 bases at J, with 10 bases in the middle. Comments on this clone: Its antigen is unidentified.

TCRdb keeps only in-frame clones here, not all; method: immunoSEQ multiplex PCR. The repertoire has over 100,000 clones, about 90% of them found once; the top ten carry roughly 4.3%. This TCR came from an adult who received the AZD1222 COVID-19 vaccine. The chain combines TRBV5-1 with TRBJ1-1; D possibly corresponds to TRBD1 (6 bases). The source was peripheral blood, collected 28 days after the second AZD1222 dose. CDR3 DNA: TGCGCCAGCAGCTTGCCGGGGGCGTACACTGAAGCTTTCTTT. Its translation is CASSLPGAYTEAFF.